This is a list of T cell receptor beta chains from one sample in a study of control samples from healthy donors and cancer patients. Method: immunoSEQ multiplex PCR; TCRdb's copy keeps in-frame clones and lacks some. The repertoire holds 140,000 or so clones, with roughly 94% as singletons. The specimen was PBMCs. These TCRs come from a man in his 60s with colorectal cancer. The CDR3 runs from the conserved cysteine through the conserved F or W. Fields, in order: clone size, D gene, J gene, V gene, CDR3 protein, CDR3 DNA. D genes are given only for firm matches. Clone size, where shown, is once, few, many, or a class for clones that have expanded.

clone_size: .; d_call: .; j_call: TRBJ1-1; v_call: TRBV20-1; cdr3_aa: CSASLPGADTEAFF; cdr3_nt: TGCAGTGCTAGTCTTCCAGGGGCCGACACTGAAGCTTTCTTT
clone_size: few; d_call: .; j_call: TRBJ1-1; v_call: TRBV19; cdr3_aa: CASSIAGLMNTEAFF; cdr3_nt: TGTGCCAGTAGTATAGCGGGACTCATGAACACTGAAGCTTTCTTT
clone_size: .; d_call: TRBD1; j_call: TRBJ2-2; v_call: TRBV6-1; cdr3_aa: CASSENVQGTGELFF; cdr3_nt: TGTGCCAGCAGTGAGAACGTACAGGGGACCGGGGAGCTGTTTTTT
clone_size: .; d_call: .; j_call: TRBJ2-3; v_call: TRBV7-2; cdr3_aa: CASNQQGTDTQYF; cdr3_nt: TGTGCCAGCAACCAACAGGGTACAGATACGCAGTATTTT
clone_size: .; d_call: TRBD1; j_call: TRBJ1-6; v_call: TRBV7-9; cdr3_aa: CASSAQGTNSPLHF; cdr3_nt: TGTGCCAGCAGTGCACAGGGGACTAATTCACCCCTCCACTTT
clone_size: .; d_call: .; j_call: TRBJ1-2; v_call: TRBV7-9; cdr3_aa: CASSLRGAYGYTF; cdr3_nt: TGTGCCAGCAGCTTAAGGGGCGCCTATGGCTACACCTTC
clone_size: .; d_call: .; j_call: TRBJ1-1; v_call: TRBV3-1/TRBV3-2; cdr3_aa: CASRLGTEAFF; cdr3_nt: TGTGCCAGCCGGTTGGGCACTGAAGCTTTCTTT
clone_size: .; d_call: .; j_call: TRBJ2-7; v_call: TRBV24-1; cdr3_aa: CATSEGGGPYEQYF; cdr3_nt: TGTGCCACCAGCGAAGGGGGGGGGCCCTACGAGCAGTACTTC
clone_size: .; d_call: .; j_call: TRBJ1-1; v_call: TRBV19; cdr3_aa: CASSIEVRGRLGTFF; cdr3_nt: TGTGCCAGTAGTATAGAGGTGCGGGGGCGCTTGGGGACTTTCTTT
clone_size: .; d_call: .; j_call: TRBJ1-1; v_call: TRBV27; cdr3_aa: CASSSLSPTRGTEAFF; cdr3_nt: TGTGCCAGCAGTTCCTTAAGCCCAACTCGGGGCACTGAAGCTTTCTTT
clone_size: .; d_call: .; j_call: TRBJ1-4; v_call: TRBV4-2; cdr3_aa: CASSQGTTNEKLFF; cdr3_nt: TGTGCCAGCAGCCAGGGGACAACTAATGAAAAACTGTTTTTT
clone_size: .; d_call: .; j_call: TRBJ1-4; v_call: TRBV5-4; cdr3_aa: CASSLDGSTNEKLFF; cdr3_nt: TGTGCCAGCAGCTTGGACGGATCAACTAATGAAAAACTGTTTTTT
clone_size: .; d_call: .; j_call: TRBJ2-2; v_call: TRBV18; cdr3_aa: CASSPSDTGTGELFF; cdr3_nt: TGTGCCAGCTCACCCTCGGACACAGGGACCGGGGAGCTGTTTTTT
clone_size: .; d_call: TRBD2; j_call: TRBJ2-7; v_call: TRBV6-5; cdr3_aa: CASSLLAGSSYEQYF; cdr3_nt: TGTGCCAGCAGTCTTTTAGCGGGAAGCTCTTACGAGCAGTACTTC
clone_size: .; d_call: TRBD2; j_call: TRBJ2-1; v_call: TRBV6-4; cdr3_aa: CASSDSGGGAYNEQFF; cdr3_nt: TGTGCCAGCAGTGACTCAGGCGGGGGGGCCTACAATGAGCAGTTCTTC
clone_size: .; d_call: .; j_call: TRBJ2-7; v_call: TRBV4-1; cdr3_aa: CASSLRALGEQYF; cdr3_nt: TGCGCCAGCAGCCTCCGGGCCTTAGGGGAGCAGTACTTC
clone_size: .; d_call: .; j_call: TRBJ1-6; v_call: TRBV10-3; cdr3_aa: CAISEFETGRSPLHF; cdr3_nt: TGTGCCATCAGTGAATTCGAGACAGGCCGTTCACCCCTCCACTTT
clone_size: once; d_call: TRBD1; j_call: TRBJ1-5; v_call: TRBV19; cdr3_aa: CASQGTGGQPQHF; cdr3_nt: TGTGCCAGTCAAGGGACAGGGGGTCAGCCCCAGCATTTT
clone_size: .; d_call: .; j_call: TRBJ1-2; v_call: TRBV6-6; cdr3_aa: CASSHTQQARAYGYTF; cdr3_nt: TGTGCCAGCAGTCATACCCAACAGGCCCGGGCCTATGGCTACACCTTC
clone_size: .; d_call: .; j_call: TRBJ2-1; v_call: TRBV21-1; cdr3_aa: CASSKPLALASYNEQFF; cdr3_nt: TGTGCCAGCAGCAAACCTCTCGCGCTAGCTTCCTACAATGAGCAGTTCTTC
clone_size: .; d_call: .; j_call: TRBJ1-2; v_call: TRBV11-3; cdr3_aa: CASSPGTRADYGYTF; cdr3_nt: TGTGCCAGCAGCCCCGGGACACGGGCGGACTATGGCTACACCTTC
clone_size: .; d_call: TRBD1; j_call: TRBJ2-2; v_call: TRBV4-1; cdr3_aa: CASSQDGQGNTGELFF; cdr3_nt: TGCGCCAGCAGCCAAGACGGACAGGGGAACACCGGGGAGCTGTTTTTT
clone_size: .; d_call: .; j_call: TRBJ1-1; v_call: TRBV19; cdr3_aa: CASSRQANTEAFF; cdr3_nt: TGTGCCAGTAGTAGACAGGCGAACACTGAAGCTTTCTTT
clone_size: .; d_call: .; j_call: TRBJ1-4; v_call: TRBV6-5; cdr3_aa: CASNGQLPTNEKLFF; cdr3_nt: TGTGCCAGCAATGGGCAGCTACCAACTAATGAAAAACTGTTTTTT
clone_size: .; d_call: .; j_call: TRBJ1-4; v_call: TRBV28; cdr3_aa: CASSLWSRTVATNEKLFF; cdr3_nt: TGTGCCAGCAGTTTATGGTCGAGAACCGTTGCAACTAATGAAAAACTGTTTTTT
clone_size: .; d_call: TRBD1; j_call: TRBJ1-1; v_call: TRBV5-5; cdr3_aa: CASSDQTGVTEAFF; cdr3_nt: TGTGCCAGCAGCGACCAGACAGGGGTGACTGAAGCTTTCTTT
clone_size: once; d_call: .; j_call: TRBJ1-5; v_call: TRBV19; cdr3_aa: CASRPSLEAQPQHF; cdr3_nt: TGTGCCAGTAGACCGAGTTTAGAGGCCCAGCCCCAGCATTTT
clone_size: .; d_call: .; j_call: TRBJ1-1; v_call: TRBV12-3/TRBV12-4; cdr3_aa: CASSRATEAFF; cdr3_nt: TGTGCCAGCAGTCGAGCCACTGAAGCTTTCTTT
clone_size: .; d_call: .; j_call: TRBJ2-5; v_call: TRBV2; cdr3_aa: CASSEPGEYQETQYF; cdr3_nt: TGTGCCAGCAGTGAACCCGGGGAGTACCAAGAGACCCAGTACTTC